Listed here are 4 T cell receptor beta chains from one sample, sequenced in a study of STAT5B mutations in CD4+ large granular lymphocyte leukemia (dated by TCRdb to 2022 to 2024). To prepare the library, the immunoSEQ multiplex PCR assay was applied. In TCRdb, the immuneACCESS table is reduced to in-frame sequences with V and J assigned. These tables do not hold every clone; where another copy was compared, an unresolved V gene accounts for under half, and the others remain unexplained. The table for this sample lists approximately 21,000 clones; about 80% of them were counted only once. In total, the top ten clones hold less than 0.5% of the sample. Source material: CD4+ T cells from blood buffy coats. The receptor source for this set is a human donor in good health.

The rearrangement joins TRBV9 to TRBJ1-5; D unresolved. The CDR3 spans 14 residues. V lost 0 bases to trimming and J lost 5 bases, with 9 bases between them. Germline CDR1 SGDLS, CDR2 YYNGEE. The CDR3 spells CASSVAGEDQPQHF. CDR3 DNA sequence: TGTGCCAGCAGCGTAGCCGGGGAGGATCAGCCCCAGCATTTT.

This rearrangement joins TRBV5-6 to TRBJ2-4; 7 bases align to TRBD1. The CDR3 has 18 amino acids. V lost 4 bases and J lost 0; bases outside the gene matches: 13. Looked up from germline, CDR1 is SGHDT and CDR2 is YYEEEE. Here the CDR3 reads CASSATGWGRLAKNIQYF. CDR3 bases: TGTGCCAGCAGCGCGACAGGGTGGGGACGGCTAGCCAAAAACATTCAGTACTTC.

This sequence joins TRBV4-1 and TRBJ2-1; D perhaps matches TRBD1 (5 bases). This CDR3 is 17 amino acids long. V was clipped by 1 base and J by 4 bases, with 17 bases between them. CDR1 MGHRA and CDR2 YSYEKL come from the germline V gene. The CDR3, as DNA: TGCGCCAGCAGCCAAGGTCGGCCGAGACAGAGGTACAATGAGCAGTTCTTC. It encodes CASSQGRPRQRYNEQFF.

CDR3 bases: TGTGCCATCAGTGAGCAAACCCTGGACAGGGGAAACTATGGCTACACCTTC. Translated, it gives CAISEQTLDRGNYGYTF. This rearrangement joins TRBV10-3 to TRBJ1-2; 9 nucleotides line up with TRBD1. This CDR3 is 17 amino acids long. Germline V CDR1 and CDR2: ENHRY, SYGVKD. Trimming cost V 2 bases and J 2 bases; bases outside gene matches: 9.